The T cell receptor (beta chain) under discussion was sequenced for a study of shared clonotypes between healthy human individuals. The study, taken as a whole, reports: Rarefaction showed sorted-subset sequencing was incomplete despite large depth.

Points on this clone: The target antigen is unknown.

Sequencing was performed with immunoSEQ multiplex PCR; in TCRdb, only in-frame clones are kept and a portion is missing. The sample yields about 1.1 million clones, approximately 75% seen once. The sequencing sample was made of memory CD4+ T cells from PBMCs. Subset in this sample: CD45RA-negative fraction. This TCR derives from a man younger than 35 in good health. Some clones in this sample may be carry-over from other donors' samples.

Here the CDR3 DNA reads TGTGCCAGCAGTGAATCCGGGTTCGGTGAGCAGTTCTTC. Translated: CASSESGFGEQFF. This chain joins TRBV2 and TRBJ2-1; D ambiguous. CDR3 size: 13 residues. Per the germline V gene, CDR1 is SNHLY and CDR2 is FYNNEI. With 2 bases removed from V and 9 bases from J, the gap between germline ends came to 11 bases. Full variable domain (outside the CDR3, taken from reference TRBV2 and TRBJ2-1): EPEVTQTPSHQVTQMGQEVILRCVPISNHLYFYWYRQILGQKVEFLVSFYNNEISEKSEIFDDQFSVERPDGSNFTLKIRSTKLEDSAMYFCASSESGFGEQFFGPGTRLTVL.